Presented here are 2 T cell receptor beta chains from one specimen sequenced in a study of regulatory T cells in long-lasting Graves disease (dated by TCRdb to the early 2020s). Explained via the paper, the time point label denotes: newly diagnosed GD, antithyroid drugs for less than 3 months. RNA was extracted from PBMCs in TRIzol for both TCR sequencing and RNA sequencing. The library came from multiplex PCR. These reads were obtained on an Illumina HiSeq 4000. To build TCR beta libraries, CDR3 regions were amplified by Arm-PCR using iRepertoire HTBI primers. TCRdb cleaned the public reads at Q25 with fastp, built clones with MiXCR and kept in-frame beta chains. When rows share a CDR3 protein, they turn into one entry using the most common DNA and genes. For this sample there are about 540,000 distinct CDR3 sequences; about 14% appear just once. Clones ranked in the top ten supply 10% of the sample.

The same sample was also studied in work on T cells in Graves' hyperthyroidism and ophthalmopathy.

The specimen comprised peripheral blood mononuclear cells (PBMCs), sampled at new diagnosis, from a patient treated with antithyroid drugs. These receptors came from a man aged 25-45 years with Graves disease. Donor details come from another sample of the same person, matched by shared clones.

The table lists this clonotype with a few counts. The J gene is TRBJ2-3, the V gene TRBV20-1; D is undetermined. V lost 2 bases, J lost 0 bases, and 21 bases lay in between. The germline gives CDR1 DFQATT, CDR2 SNEGSKA (reference sequence). This CDR3 has 18 residues. CDR3 in amino acids: CSARTPGLRRASTDTQYF. The CDR3 coding sequence is TGCAGTGCTAGAACCCCAGGCCTGCGCCGTGCTAGCACAGATACGCAGTATTTT.

Ten or more counts support this clonotype. This sequence joins TRBV5-1 and TRBJ2-3; 12 nucleotides line up with TRBD2. From germline, CDR1 is SGHRS and CDR2 YFSETQ. V dropped 1 base and J dropped 4; count of bases not matched to a gene: 4. The CDR3 is 16 amino acids. CDR3 bases: TGCGCCAGCAGCTTGACGCTAGCGGGAGGGCCAGATACGCAGTATTTT. Translating gives CASSLTLAGGPDTQYF.